Below are 19 T cell receptor beta chains sequenced from a single sample in a study of T cells in Graves' hyperthyroidism and ophthalmopathy. Authors of the study amplified TCR beta CDR3 regions from RNA transcripts. First-round RT-PCR targeting the TCR CDR3 was performed with the HTBI primer set. TCRdb reprocessed the multiplex PCR reads via MiXCR and lists one record per CDR3 protein. The sample contains roughly 500,000 distinct CDR3 sequences, around a quarter of which appear only once. The source material was blood. These receptors all stem from a young woman with Graves' ophthalmopathy.

The sample holds many counts of this clonotype. The V and J genes are TRBV6-1 and TRBJ2-2; the D gene is possibly TRBD1 (7 bases). Germline V CDR1 and CDR2: MNHNS, SASEGT. Trimming cost V 7 bases and J 4 bases, with 19 bases left between them. The CDR3 is 16 amino acids. The CDR3 nucleotides read TGTGCCAGCACCCTCCAGGGGGGTCTGAGCACCGGGGAGCTGTTTTTT. Amino acids: CASTLQGGLSTGELFF.

CDR3 sequence: CASSQERGTGANVLTF. CDR3 nucleotides: TGCGCCAGCAGCCAAGAAAGAGGGACTGGGGCCAACGTCCTGACTTTC. The chain joins TRBV4-1 to TRBJ2-6, with D possibly TRBD2 on 5 matching bases. V was cut by 0 bases and J by 2 bases, with 8 bases left in between. This CDR3 spans 16 amino acids. Germline lookup yields CDR1 MGHRA and CDR2 YSYEKL.

V and J are TRBV20-1 and TRBJ1-5, with D unresolved. Trimming stripped 5 bases from V and 6 bases from J, with 11 bases between. CDR1 DFQATT and CDR2 SNEGSKA come from the germline V gene (reference sequence). The length of the CDR3 is 12 residues. CDR3 bases: TGCAGTGCTCCCAGGCTCGGTCAGCCCCAGCATTTT. The encoded protein is CSAPRLGQPQHF.

The chain uses TRBV6-5 and TRBJ2-7; no clear D. Between the trimmed V and J ends, which lost 4 bases and 2 bases, there was a span of 9 bases. This CDR3 is 13 amino acids long. Germline V gene data show CDR1 as MNHEY and CDR2 as SVGAGI. CDR3: CASSSERAYEQYF. The DNA for the CDR3 is TGTGCCAGCAGTTCTGAAAGGGCCTACGAGCAGTACTTC.

The table lists this clonotype with a few counts. The chain employs TRBV19 and TRBJ1-1; 10 nucleotides line up with TRBD1. The germline V gene encodes CDR1 LNHDA and CDR2 SQIVND (reference sequence). This CDR3 has 14 amino acids. The J segment lost 6 bases and the V segment lost 6 bases, leaving 7 bases of the junction unmatched. The CDR3 protein is CASRLRQGAAEAFF. CDR3 nucleotide sequence: TGTGCCAGTAGACTTAGACAGGGGGCGGCTGAAGCTTTCTTT.

This clonotype was counted many times. The gene calls are TRBV7-9 and TRBJ2-7, with a possible D match to TRBD2 (5 bases). The CDR3 is 17 amino acids. V lost 5 bases and J 0 bases, leaving 20 bases between the germline ends. The V gene's germline CDR1 is SEHNR and CDR2 FQNEAQ (reference sequence). The CDR3 reads CASSPLMGSASSYEQYF. The CDR3, as DNA: TGTGCCAGCAGCCCGCTGATGGGGAGCGCCAGCTCCTACGAGCAGTACTTC.

This clonotype was observed many times. The chain uses TRBV27 and TRBJ1-2, with D possibly matching TRBD1 (5 bases). V lost 2 bases and J lost 1, with 11 bases in between. This CDR3 has 15 amino acids. CDR1 and CDR2 (germline): MNHEY, SMNVEV (reference sequence). The CDR3 region is CASSLIGASNYGYTF. The CDR3 DNA reads TGTGCCAGCAGTTTAATAGGGGCAAGTAACTATGGCTACACCTTC.

This sequence joins TRBV20-1 and TRBJ1-1; the match to TRBD1 covers 9 bases. From germline, CDR1 is DFQATT and CDR2 SNEGSKA (reference sequence). Unmatched junction bases numbered 5, after V lost 6 bases and J lost 0 bases. This CDR3 region has 14 residues. CDR3 DNA sequence: TGCAGTGCCCACAGGGGGCGCATGAACACTGAAGCTTTCTTT. Translated, it gives CSAHRGRMNTEAFF.

The sample holds many counts of this clonotype. The chain combines TRBV5-1 with TRBJ1-2; TRBD1 is a possible D gene (5 bases). Germline lookup yields CDR1 SGHRS and CDR2 YFSETQ. The V end was cut by 4 bases, the J end by 4 bases, with 14 bases between. The CDR3 totals 14 residues. The DNA of the CDR3 is TGCGCCAGCAGCGGCGGGACGGATATCTATGGCTACACCTTC. Protein product: CASSGGTDIYGYTF.

The rearrangement links TRBV29-1 to TRBJ2-2; 7 nucleotides match TRBD1. The germline CDR1 and CDR2 sequences are SQVTM and ANQGSEA. This CDR3 contains 16 residues. V was pared by 3 bases and J by 6 bases, with 13 bases of the junction left unmatched. Written as DNA, the CDR3 is TGCAGCGTTGAGGGCAGGGGGTATTTGAGCTCCGGGGAGCTGTTTTTT. This codes for CSVEGRGYLSSGELFF.

This clonotype was seen repeatedly, ten times or more. CDR3 amino acids: CASGLVRGQGARPQHF. The DNA of the CDR3 is TGTGCTAGTGGTTTGGTACGGGGACAGGGCGCAAGGCCCCAGCATTTT. The V and J genes are TRBV12-5 and TRBJ1-5; 9 bases match TRBD1. In germline, CDR1 is LGHNT, CDR2 FRNRAP. The CDR3 spans 16 residues. With 0 bases clipped from V and 9 bases from J, the junction kept 9 bases outside the gene matches.

The sample holds many counts of this clonotype. The CDR3, as DNA: TGCAGTGCTAGAGAGAGGGCAGGGCTGGGTCAGCCCCAGCATTTT. Protein product: CSARERAGLGQPQHF. V and J are TRBV20-1 and TRBJ1-5, with D perhaps matching TRBD1 (5 bases). Trimming stripped 0 bases from V and 6 bases from J, with 15 bases between. The CDR3 is made up of 15 amino acids. CDR1 DFQATT and CDR2 SNEGSKA come from the germline V gene (reference sequence).

This clonotype showed up just a few times. The rearrangement uses TRBV19 and TRBJ1-5, with TRBD1 as a possible D gene (5 bases). The CDR3 loop spans 15 amino acids. V was clipped by 6 bases and J by 0 bases, with 12 bases between them. Germline V gene lookup returns CDR1 LNHDA and CDR2 SQIVND (reference sequence). CDR3 in amino acids: CASRTGFYSNQPQHF. The DNA for the CDR3 is TGTGCCAGTAGAACAGGATTTTATAGCAATCAGCCCCAGCATTTT. Supplemented by reference TRBV19 and TRBJ1-5, the full variable domain reads DGGITQSPKYLFRKEGQNVTLSCEQNLNHDAMYWYRQDPGQGLRLIYYSQIVNDFQKGDIAEGYSVSREKKESFPLTVTSAQKNPTAFYLCASRTGFYSNQPQHFGDGTRLSIL.

This clonotype was recorded at least ten times. The chain links TRBV27 to TRBJ2-2, with 7 bases lining up with TRBD1. The CDR3 length is 15 residues. Germline lookup yields CDR1 MNHEY and CDR2 SMNVEV (reference sequence). The trim removed 5 bases at V and 7 bases at J, leaving 10 bases unmatched. CDR3 residues: CASSLEQGVNGELFF. The CDR3 DNA reads as TGTGCCAGCAGTCTGGAGCAGGGGGTTAACGGGGAGCTGTTTTTT.

This clonotype was counted at least ten times. The chain couples TRBV12-3 or TRBV12-4 to TRBJ1-5; 9 nucleotides line up with TRBD1. This CDR3 contains 15 residues. After removal of 2 bases from V and 7 bases from J, the junction contained 6 bases not matched to a gene. As DNA, the CDR3 is TGTGCCAGCAGTTTAACGGGACAGGGTAGGCAGCCCCAGCATTTT. Translation gives CASSLTGQGRQPQHF.

This clonotype was found a few times. The genes are TRBV7-2 and TRBJ1-2, with 7 bases fitting TRBD1. The CDR3 consists of 14 residues. Germline V gives CDR1 SGHTA, CDR2 FQGNSA. With 1 base clipped from V and 5 bases from J, the junction kept 4 bases outside the gene matches. The CDR3 reads CASSLEGQIYGYTF. In DNA, the CDR3 is TGTGCCAGCAGCTTAGAGGGACAGATATATGGCTACACCTTC.

This clonotype was detected ten times or more. The V call is TRBV6-1, the J call TRBJ1-2; D not certain. This CDR3 has 14 amino acids. Trimming removed 0 bases at V and 5 bases at J, with 10 bases between. Germline V lookup: CDR1 MNHNS, CDR2 SASEGT. The CDR3 is CASSEAVVGYGYTF. CDR3 in DNA: TGTGCCAGCAGTGAAGCGGTAGTCGGGTATGGCTACACCTTC.

The DNA of the CDR3 is TGTGCCAGCAGTGAAGGGGGAAGGATATTCACTGAAGCTTTCTTT. Protein sequence: CASSEGGRIFTEAFF. V gene TRBV6-1 combines with J gene TRBJ1-1; D gene uncertain. The germline V gene has CDR1 MNHNS and CDR2 SASEGT. The V end was cut by 1 base, the J end by 4 bases, with 13 bases between. This CDR3 is built from 15 residues.

The J gene is TRBJ2-7, the V gene TRBV7-9; 8 bases are shared with TRBD1. With 4 bases clipped from V and 3 bases from J, the junction kept 8 bases outside the gene matches. The germline V gene encodes CDR1 SEHNR and CDR2 FQNEAQ (reference sequence). The CDR3 is 15 residues long. For the CDR3, the DNA is TGTGCCAGCAGCTCATTGCGGGACAGGTACTACGAGCAGTACTTC. This gives the protein CASSSLRDRYYEQYF.